This T cell receptor beta chain was observed in a study of cytomegalovirus exposure and HLA in healthy donors. Comment on this clone: Antigen specificity is unknown.

Study findings and constraints: In a later analysis, an Asian-associated ancestry cluster reportedly showed fewer N-insertions than the approximately 700-donor mean. Rare TCR sequences dominated, though some public TCRs recurred in many donors.

The V gene lost 3 bases and the J gene lost 4 bases, with 10 bases spanning the gap. CDR1 and CDR2 from the germline V gene are MRHNA and SNTAGT. This CDR3 has 15 residues. PCR was performed using 60 Vbeta and 13 Jbeta primers. Assay: immunoSEQ multiplex PCR; the TCRdb copy retains only in-frame clones and omits some. The table shows about 92,000 clones, with around four fifths occurring only once. Sequenced input: PBMCs. The rearrangement links TRBV6-4 to TRBJ1-6, with a weak D call TRBD1 (6 bases). This sequence was found in a man aged 50 to 59 in good health and CMV-seropositive. CDR3 DNA: TGTGCCAGCAGTGAGCAGGGGATATATAATTCACCCCTCCACTTT. Translation: CASSEQGIYNSPLHF.